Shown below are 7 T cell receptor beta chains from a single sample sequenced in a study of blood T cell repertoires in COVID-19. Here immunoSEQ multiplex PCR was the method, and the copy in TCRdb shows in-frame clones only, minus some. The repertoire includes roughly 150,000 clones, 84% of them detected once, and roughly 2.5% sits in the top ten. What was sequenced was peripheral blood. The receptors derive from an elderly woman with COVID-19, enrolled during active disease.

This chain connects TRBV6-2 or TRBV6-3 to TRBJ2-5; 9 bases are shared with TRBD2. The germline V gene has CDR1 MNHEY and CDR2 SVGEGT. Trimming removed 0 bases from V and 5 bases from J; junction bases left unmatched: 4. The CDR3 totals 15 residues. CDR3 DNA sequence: TGTGCCAGCAGTTACTCGCGGGGGGGCCTGGAGACCCAGTACTTC. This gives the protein CASSYSRGGLETQYF.

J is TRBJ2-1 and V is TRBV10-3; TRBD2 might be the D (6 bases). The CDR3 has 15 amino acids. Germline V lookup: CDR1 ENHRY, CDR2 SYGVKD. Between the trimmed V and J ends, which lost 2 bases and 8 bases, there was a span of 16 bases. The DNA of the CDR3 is TGTGCCATCAGTGAGCCTGGCGGGGCCCTCGATGAGCAGTTCTTC. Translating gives CAISEPGGALDEQFF.

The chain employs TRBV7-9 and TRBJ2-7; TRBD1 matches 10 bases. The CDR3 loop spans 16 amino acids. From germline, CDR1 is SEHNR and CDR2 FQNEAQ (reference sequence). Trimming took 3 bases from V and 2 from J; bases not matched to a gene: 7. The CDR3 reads CASSFPRQGAPYEQYF. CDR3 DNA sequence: TGTGCCAGCAGCTTCCCCAGACAGGGGGCCCCCTACGAGCAGTACTTC.

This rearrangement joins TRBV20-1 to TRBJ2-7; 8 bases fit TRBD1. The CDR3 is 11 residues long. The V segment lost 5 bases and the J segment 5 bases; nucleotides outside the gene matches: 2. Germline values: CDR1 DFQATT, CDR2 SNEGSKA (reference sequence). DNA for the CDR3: TGCAGTGCTGTGACAGGGGACGAGCAGTACTTC. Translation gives CSAVTGDEQYF.

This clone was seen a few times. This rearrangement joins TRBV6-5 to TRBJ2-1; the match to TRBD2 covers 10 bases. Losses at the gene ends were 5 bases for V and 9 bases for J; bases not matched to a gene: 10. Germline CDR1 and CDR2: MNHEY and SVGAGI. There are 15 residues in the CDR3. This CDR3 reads CASSNLAGVLGEQFF. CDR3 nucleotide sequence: TGTGCCAGCAGTAACCTAGCGGGAGTTTTAGGTGAGCAGTTCTTC.

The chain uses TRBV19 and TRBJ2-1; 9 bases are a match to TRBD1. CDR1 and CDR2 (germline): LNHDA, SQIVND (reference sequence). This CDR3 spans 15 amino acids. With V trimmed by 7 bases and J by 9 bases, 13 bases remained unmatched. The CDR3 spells CASTLLGQGWSEQFF. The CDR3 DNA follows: TGTGCCAGTACCCTCCTGGGACAGGGTTGGAGTGAGCAGTTCTTC.

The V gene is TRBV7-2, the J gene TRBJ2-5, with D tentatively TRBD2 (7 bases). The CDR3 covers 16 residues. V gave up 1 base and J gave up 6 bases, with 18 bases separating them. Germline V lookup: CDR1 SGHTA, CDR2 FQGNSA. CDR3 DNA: TGTGCCAGCAGCTTAGGAATCTGGGGGGGCGTCCAGACCCAGTACTTC. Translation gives CASSLGIWGGVQTQYF. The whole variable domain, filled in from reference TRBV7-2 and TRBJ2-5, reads GAGVSQSPSNKVTEKGKDVELRCDPISGHTALYWYRQSLGQGLEFLIYFQGNSAPDKSGLPSDRFSAERTGGSVSTLTIQRTQQEDSAVYLCASSLGIWGGVQTQYFGPGTRLLVL.